The T cell receptor (beta chain) described here comes from a study of metastatic and nonmetastatic thyroid tumors. Background on the study: Repertoire comparison spanned blood and tumor or nodule tissue of malignant and benign thyroid patients.

The germline CDR1 and CDR2 sequences are DFQATT and SNEGSKA (reference sequence). Trimming cost V 3 bases and J 4 bases; bases outside gene matches: 9. This CDR3 region has 16 residues. In this sample, this clone is medium-sized (0.01 to 0.1%). Antigen: not known. All patients were treatment-naive before thyroid surgery. In the original analysis: The study's classifier, a distant-metastasis tool for papillary thyroid cancer, was built using CDR3 differences across clinicopathological groups. Using MiXCR, TCRdb re-called clones from the PCR reads. TCRdb's processing, not the authors' own work, is the source of the V and J calls. The data hold around 30,000 clones, with roughly 23% observed a single time. Study-level points and caveats: It was reportedly found that TCR beta diversity was significantly higher in malignant thyroid tumors than in benign nodules, a difference seen in both blood and tumor samples.

The sample comprised blood. The chain is built from TRBV20-1 and TRBJ2-3; TRBD2 matches 11 bases. This TCR was sampled from a female donor with papillary thyroid cancer or a benign thyroid nodule (not recorded which). Some clones in this sample may be carry-over from other donors' samples. In DNA, the CDR3 is TGCAGTGCTAGCGGACTAGCGGGCGCCCCCCCAGATACGCAGTATTTT. It yields the protein CSASGLAGAPPDTQYF.